The rows below give T cell receptor beta chains drawn from one sample of a study of T cell responses to AZD1222 COVID-19 vaccine. Assay: immunoSEQ multiplex PCR; the TCRdb copy retains only in-frame clones and omits some. The sample consists of 150,000 or so clones, 92% of them appearing once. The sample in question was peripheral blood, obtained on day 0 of AZD1222 vaccination. The receptors originated from an adult in good health. Both conserved end residues are part of each CDR3. D genes are given only for firm matches. Clone size is not always given. Where it is, it says once, few, many or a class for expanded clones.

V: TRBV19; length: 15; size: -; J: TRBJ2-2; D: -; CDR3: CASSTRTTETGELFF; DNA: TGTGCCAGTAGTACAAGGACTACAGAGACCGGGGAGCTGTTTTTT
V: TRBV5-4; length: 16; size: -; J: TRBJ2-1; D: TRBD1; CDR3: CASSLPGQARVGEQFF; DNA: TGTGCCAGCAGCCTTCCGGGACAGGCTCGGGTCGGTGAGCAGTTCTTC
V: TRBV6-5; length: 12; size: -; J: TRBJ2-3; D: -; CDR3: CASSSRTDTQYF; DNA: TGTGCCAGCAGCTCCCGGACAGATACGCAGTATTTT
V: TRBV4-3; length: 13; size: -; J: TRBJ1-5; D: -; CDR3: CASSQRVNQPQHF; DNA: TGCGCCAGCAGCCAAAGGGTGAATCAGCCCCAGCATTTT
V: TRBV5-6; length: 12; size: once; J: TRBJ1-1; D: -; CDR3: CASSLGRTEAFF; DNA: TGTGCCAGCAGCTTGGGTCGGACTGAAGCTTTCTTT
V: TRBV3-1/TRBV3-2; length: 16; size: once; J: TRBJ2-2; D: -; CDR3: CASSQPGPRNTGELFF; DNA: TGTGCCAGCAGCCAACCGGGACCTAGGAACACCGGGGAGCTGTTTTTT
V: TRBV9; length: 15; size: -; J: TRBJ1-4; D: TRBD1; CDR3: CASSPQGQGNEKLFF; DNA: TGTGCCAGCAGCCCCCAGGGACAGGGAAATGAAAAACTGTTTTTT
V: TRBV19; length: 16; size: -; J: TRBJ1-1; D: -; CDR3: CASSMGPRLLITEAFF; DNA: TGTGCCAGTAGTATGGGACCCCGCTTGTTGATCACTGAAGCTTTCTTT
V: TRBV4-3; length: 15; size: -; J: TRBJ2-7; D: -; CDR3: CASSQDRDPSYEQYF; DNA: TGCGCCAGCAGCCAAGACAGGGACCCTTCCTACGAGCAGTACTTC
V: TRBV28; length: 14; size: -; J: TRBJ2-4; D: -; CDR3: CASSFGVAKNIQYF; DNA: TGTGCCAGCAGTTTTGGGGTGGCCAAAAACATTCAGTACTTC
V: TRBV7-9; length: 15; size: -; J: TRBJ1-6; D: -; CDR3: CASSSPTRDDSPLHF; DNA: TGTGCCAGCAGCTCCCCGACTCGGGATGATTCACCCCTCCACTTT
V: TRBV18; length: 13; size: -; J: TRBJ2-3; D: -; CDR3: CASSPRGTDTQYF; DNA: TGTGCCAGCTCACCCAGGGGCACAGATACGCAGTATTTT
V: TRBV19; length: 17; size: -; J: TRBJ2-2; D: TRBD2; CDR3: CASSRVAGGVSTGELFF; DNA: TGTGCCAGTAGTCGTGTAGCGGGAGGAGTAAGCACCGGGGAGCTGTTTTTT
V: TRBV7-2; length: 14; size: -; J: TRBJ2-7; D: TRBD2; CDR3: CASSLREGGYEQYF; DNA: TGTGCCAGCAGCTTAAGGGAGGGCGGCTACGAGCAGTACTTC
V: TRBV10-3; length: 15; size: -; J: TRBJ1-5; D: TRBD1; CDR3: CAISDSNRGYQPQHF; DNA: TGTGCCATCAGTGATTCGAACAGGGGGTATCAGCCCCAGCATTTT
V: TRBV11-2; length: 15; size: -; J: TRBJ2-7; D: TRBD2; CDR3: CASSSQGGRIYEQYF; DNA: TGTGCCAGCAGCTCCCAGGGCGGGAGGATCTACGAGCAGTACTTC
V: TRBV29-1; length: 13; size: few; J: TRBJ2-7; D: -; CDR3: CSVVGQGRGEQYF; DNA: TGCAGCGTTGTTGGTCAGGGACGGGGCGAGCAGTACTTC
V: TRBV6-5; length: 14; size: -; J: TRBJ1-1; D: TRBD1; CDR3: CASHPGQGVTEAFF; DNA: TGTGCCAGCCATCCGGGACAGGGGGTCACTGAAGCTTTCTTT
V: TRBV3-1/TRBV3-2; length: 13; size: -; J: TRBJ2-7; D: TRBD2; CDR3: CASSLAGGYEQYF; DNA: TGTGCCAGCAGCCTAGCGGGAGGGTACGAGCAGTACTTC
V: TRBV9; length: 17; size: -; J: TRBJ2-3; D: -; CDR3: CASSVRELGLNTDTQYF; DNA: TGTGCCAGCAGCGTACGGGAGTTGGGCTTGAACACAGATACGCAGTATTTT
V: TRBV7-2; length: 15; size: -; J: TRBJ2-7; D: TRBD2; CDR3: CASSLATSPSYEQYF; DNA: TGTGCCAGCAGCTTAGCGACTAGCCCCTCCTACGAGCAGTACTTC
V: TRBV9; length: 15; size: -; J: TRBJ2-1; D: -; CDR3: CASTPDGPLNNEQFF; DNA: TGTGCCAGCACCCCGGACGGCCCTCTGAACAATGAGCAGTTCTTC
V: TRBV10-3; length: 13; size: -; J: TRBJ2-1; D: TRBD2; CDR3: CAIRGSEREGPFF; DNA: TGTGCCATCAGAGGGTCGGAGCGGGAGGGGCCGTTCTTC
V: TRBV5-4; length: 13; size: -; J: TRBJ2-1; D: -; CDR3: CASIRWGYGEQFF; DNA: TGTGCCAGCATTAGATGGGGCTACGGGGAGCAGTTCTTC
V: TRBV19; length: 14; size: few; J: TRBJ2-1; D: -; CDR3: CASSSPHLAGEQFF; DNA: TGTGCCAGTAGTTCCCCCCATCTAGCTGGTGAGCAGTTCTTC
V: TRBV5-1; length: 14; size: -; J: TRBJ1-1; D: -; CDR3: CASSIGQRNTEAFF; DNA: TGCGCCAGCAGCATAGGACAAAGGAACACTGAAGCTTTCTTT
V: TRBV7-3; length: 14; size: -; J: TRBJ2-3; D: -; CDR3: CASSRASLTDTQYF; DNA: TGTGCCAGCAGCCGGGCCTCGCTCACAGATACGCAGTATTTT
V: TRBV19; length: 15; size: -; J: TRBJ2-5; D: TRBD1; CDR3: CASSLGGTGVSHQYF; DNA: TGTGCCAGTAGTCTAGGGGGGACAGGGGTATCTCACCAGTACTTC
V: TRBV12-5; length: 15; size: -; J: TRBJ2-7; D: -; CDR3: CASGSMDGLSYEQYF; DNA: TGTGCTAGTGGTTCGATGGACGGACTCTCCTACGAGCAGTACTTC
V: TRBV13; length: 15; size: -; J: TRBJ2-1; D: TRBD2; CDR3: CASRASGGSYNEQFF; DNA: TGTGCCAGCAGGGCTAGCGGAGGCTCCTACAATGAGCAGTTCTTC
V: TRBV5-1; length: 13; size: -; J: TRBJ2-1; D: -; CDR3: CASSAGTPNEQFF; DNA: TGCGCCAGCAGCGCCGGGACTCCTAATGAGCAGTTCTTC
V: TRBV11-3; length: 15; size: -; J: TRBJ2-7; D: -; CDR3: CASSSCDRRYYGQYF; DNA: TGTGCCAGCAGCTCGTGTGACAGGCGATACTACGGGCAGTACTTC
V: TRBV25-1; length: 13; size: -; J: TRBJ1-1; D: -; CDR3: CASSEMGRTEAFF; DNA: TGTGCCAGCAGTGAAATGGGGAGAACTGAAGCTTTCTTT
V: TRBV11-1; length: 12; size: -; J: TRBJ1-6; D: -; CDR3: CASSLGNSPLHF; DNA: TGTGCCAGCAGCTTAGGAAATTCACCCCTCCACTTT